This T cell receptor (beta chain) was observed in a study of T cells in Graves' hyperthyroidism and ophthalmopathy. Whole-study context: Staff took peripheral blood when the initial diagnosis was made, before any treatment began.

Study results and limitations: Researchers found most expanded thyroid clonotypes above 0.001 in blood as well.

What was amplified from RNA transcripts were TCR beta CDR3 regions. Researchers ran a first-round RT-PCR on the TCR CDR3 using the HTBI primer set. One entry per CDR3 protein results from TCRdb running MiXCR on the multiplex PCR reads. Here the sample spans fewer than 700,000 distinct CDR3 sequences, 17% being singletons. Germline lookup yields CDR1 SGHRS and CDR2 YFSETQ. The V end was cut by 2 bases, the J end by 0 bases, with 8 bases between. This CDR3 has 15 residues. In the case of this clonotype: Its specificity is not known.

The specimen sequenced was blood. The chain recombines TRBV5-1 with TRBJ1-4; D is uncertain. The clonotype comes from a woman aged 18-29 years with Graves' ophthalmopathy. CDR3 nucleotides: TGCGCCAGCAGCTTCTCGACCACAACTAATGAAAAACTGTTTTTT. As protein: CASSFSTTTNEKLFF.